Shown below are 22 T cell receptor beta chains from a single sample sequenced in a study of cytomegalovirus exposure and HLA in healthy donors. Sequencing used immunoSEQ multiplex PCR; TCRdb keeps in-frame clones, though not all of them. The profile shows about 49,000 clones, around 94% of them singletons. Sequences were obtained from PBMCs. All receptors derive from a woman younger than 35 in good health and CMV-seropositive.

This clone occurred a few times. V is TRBV9 and J is TRBJ2-1, with TRBD2 matching over 7 bases. The CDR3 is made up of 15 amino acids. V shed 0 bases, J shed 3 bases, and the junction held 3 bases outside the gene matches. In germline, CDR1 is SGDLS, CDR2 YYNGEE. Here the CDR3 reads CASSVGSGYYNEQFF. CDR3 nucleotide sequence: TGTGCCAGCAGCGTAGGTAGCGGGTACTACAATGAGCAGTTCTTC.

The V call is TRBV11-2, the J call TRBJ1-1, with D unclear. Germline V gene lookup returns CDR1 SGHAT and CDR2 FQNNGV. The V end lost 1 base, the J end lost 3 bases, and 6 bases lay between the germline ends. The CDR3 has 13 residues. The chain's CDR3 is CASSLVRDTEAFF. CDR3 sequence (DNA): TGTGCCAGCAGCTTAGTTCGGGACACTGAAGCTTTCTTT.

V and J are TRBV7-9 and TRBJ2-7, with D possibly TRBD2 on 5 matching bases. The V and J ends lost 5 bases and 6 bases respectively, with 23 bases between them. This CDR3 spans 16 amino acids. The germline gives CDR1 SEHNR, CDR2 FQNEAQ (reference sequence). The CDR3 region has the DNA TGTGCCAGCAGCCATCCCATAAGGTATGGGCGGGCCGAGCAGTACTTC. This sequence encodes CASSHPIRYGRAEQYF.

The J gene is TRBJ1-2, the V gene TRBV7-9, with 8 bases lining up with TRBD1. The V segment lost 0 bases and the J segment 4 bases; nucleotides outside the gene matches: 4. Per the germline V gene, CDR1 is SEHNR and CDR2 is FQNEAQ (reference sequence). This CDR3 spans 15 amino acids. Here the CDR3 reads CASSLAAGGSYGYTF. Here the CDR3 DNA reads TGTGCCAGCAGCTTAGCGGCAGGGGGCAGCTATGGCTACACCTTC.

The J gene is TRBJ1-1, the V gene TRBV30; TRBD1 aligns across 7 bases. Germline V gene sequence: CDR1 GTSNPN, CDR2 SVGIG (reference sequence). This CDR3 contains 15 residues. V shed 2 bases and J 1 base; nucleotides not matched to a gene: 7. DNA of the CDR3: TGTGCCTGGAGTCACGGCCGACAGGGGAACACTGAAGCTTTCTTT. It encodes CAWSHGRQGNTEAFF.

This sequence joins TRBV4-2 and TRBJ2-1; D is perhaps TRBD1 (5 bases). V gave up 0 bases and J gave up 4 bases, with 10 bases separating them. CDR1 is LGHNA and CDR2 is YNFKEQ in the germline V gene. This CDR3 region has 15 residues. CDR3 residues: CASSQEGPGYNEQFF. DNA of the CDR3: TGTGCCAGCAGCCAAGAAGGGCCAGGGTACAATGAGCAGTTCTTC.

The rearrangement joins TRBV15 to TRBJ2-7, with 9 bases fitting TRBD1. J gave up 1 base and V 5 bases, and 6 bases lay outside the gene matches. CDR1 and CDR2 from the germline V gene are LNHNV and YYDKDF (reference sequence). The length of the CDR3 is 15 residues. The CDR3: CATSEPGQGSYEQYF. The CDR3 DNA sequence: TGTGCCACCAGCGAACCGGGACAGGGTTCCTACGAGCAGTACTTC.

The table lists this clone with a few counts. V gene TRBV5-4 combines with J gene TRBJ1-1, with D possibly being TRBD1 (5 bases). Germline loops: CDR1 SGHNT, CDR2 YYREEE (reference sequence). The CDR3 length is 14 residues. Deletions cut 4 bases from V and 0 bases from J, with 10 bases between. CDR3 bases: TGTGCCAGCAGCCAACAGGATATGAACACTGAAGCTTTCTTT. It yields the protein CASSQQDMNTEAFF.

The gene calls are TRBV27 and TRBJ1-2, with D unclear. Germline V CDR1 and CDR2: MNHEY, SMNVEV (reference sequence). Deletions cut 6 bases from V and 4 bases from J, with 12 bases between. The CDR3 consists of 13 residues. The DNA for the CDR3 is TGTGCCAGCAGGGAAGGCAGCGGCTATGGCTACACCTTC. Translating gives CASREGSGYGYTF.

V usage is TRBV18 and J usage is TRBJ2-2, with TRBD2 identical over 10 bases. CDR3 length equals 18 residues. V lost 1 base to trimming and J lost 5 bases; unmatched junction nucleotides: 10. CDR1 KGHSH and CDR2 LQKENI come from the germline V gene. The CDR3 is CASSPLPGLAEGTGELFF. The DNA of the CDR3 is TGTGCCAGCTCACCACTCCCCGGACTAGCGGAGGGGACCGGGGAGCTGTTTTTT.

In DNA, the CDR3 is TGTGCCAGCAGCTTAGGGGGACAGGAGGATGAGCAGTTCTTC. Protein sequence: CASSLGGQEDEQFF. The chain combines TRBV11-2 with TRBJ2-1; TRBD1 agrees at 8 bases. V gave up 1 base and J gave up 8 bases; unmatched junction bases: 4. CDR3 size: 14 residues. Germline CDR1 is SGHAT and CDR2 is FQNNGV.

The chain has TRBV10-2 and TRBJ2-1, with 12 bases identical to TRBD2. The CDR3 totals 15 residues. V lost 6 bases to trimming and J lost 0 bases; unmatched junction nucleotides: 0. Germline assignment: CDR1 WSHSY and CDR2 SAAADI. The CDR3 DNA reads TGCGCCAGCAGGACTAGCGGGAGCTCCTACAATGAGCAGTTCTTC. Protein sequence: CASRTSGSSYNEQFF.

The chain recombines TRBV7-2 with TRBJ2-3; 7 nucleotides align to TRBD2. This CDR3 region has 15 residues. V lost 5 bases to trimming and J lost 8 bases; unmatched junction nucleotides: 13. Germline V gene sequence: CDR1 SGHTA, CDR2 FQGNSA. The CDR3 reads CASSQLSGTTVTQYF. The CDR3 DNA sequence: TGTGCCAGCAGCCAATTATCCGGGACTACCGTTACGCAGTATTTT.

This clone was seen once. J is TRBJ2-2 and V is TRBV5-1; D possibly corresponds to TRBD1 (6 bases). V was trimmed by 0 bases and J by 0 bases, leaving 9 bases between them. The CDR3 spans 16 residues. Germline assignment: CDR1 SGHRS and CDR2 YFSETQ. As DNA, the CDR3 is TGCGCCAGCAGCTTGGATGGGGGCGCGAACACCGGGGAGCTGTTTTTT. It codes for CASSLDGGANTGELFF.

The chain recombines TRBV28 with TRBJ2-7; 8 bases fit TRBD2. Germline lookup yields CDR1 MDHEN and CDR2 SYDVKM. V was clipped by 6 bases and J by 1 base; unmatched bases: 11. CDR3 size: 16 residues. The CDR3 here is CASSFESGSGSYEQYF. In nucleotides, the CDR3 is TGTGCCAGCAGCTTCGAGAGCGGGAGTGGGTCCTACGAGCAGTACTTC.

The chain carries TRBV11-3 and TRBJ2-2, with a weak D call TRBD2 (6 bases). CDR1 is SGHNT, CDR2 YENEEA, per germline. The CDR3 loop spans 19 amino acids. Trimming took 1 base from V and 3 from J, leaving 21 bases between them. Here the CDR3 DNA reads TGTGCCAGCAGCTTAGTCGGCCTTTCTCGCGGGATGGACACCGGGGAGCTGTTTTTT. Translation gives CASSLVGLSRGMDTGELFF. The full variable domain, in which reference TRBV11-3 and TRBJ2-2 provide the parts outside the CDR3, is EAGVVQSPRYKIIEKKQPVAFWCNPISGHNTLYWYLQNLGQGPELLIRYENEEAVDDSQLPKDRFSAERLKGVDSTLKIQPAELGDSAVYLCASSLVGLSRGMDTGELFFGEGSRLTVL.

This clone was seen once. The chain is built from TRBV28 and TRBJ2-1; 12 bases align to TRBD2. The J segment lost 4 bases and the V segment lost 8 bases, leaving 3 bases of the junction unmatched. The germline gives CDR1 MDHEN, CDR2 SYDVKM. CDR3 length: 14 residues. The DNA of the CDR3 is TGTGCCAGCTGGACTAGCGGGGCGTACAATGAGCAGTTCTTC. Translated: CASWTSGAYNEQFF. The full variable domain, in which reference TRBV28 and TRBJ2-1 provide the parts outside the CDR3, is DVKVTQSSRYLVKRTGEKVFLECVQDMDHENMFWYRQDPGLGLRLIYFSYDVKMKEKGDIPEGYSVSREKKERFSLILESASTNQTSMYLCASWTSGAYNEQFFGPGTRLTVL.

V gene TRBV6-1 combines with J gene TRBJ2-2; a weak D match, TRBD1 (5 bases). The V end was cut by 4 bases, the J end by 4 bases, with 10 bases between. Germline V lookup: CDR1 MNHNS, CDR2 SASEGT. The CDR3 length is 14 residues. Here the CDR3 DNA reads TGTGCCAGCAGTGTAGCCAGGGTCACCGGGGAGCTGTTTTTT. As protein: CASSVARVTGELFF.

The J gene is TRBJ1-1, the V gene TRBV4-1, with 8 bases identical to TRBD1. The junction had 9 bases not matched to a gene; V was cut back by 8 bases and J by 4 bases. The CDR3 has 14 residues. Germline-derived CDR1 and CDR2 are MGHRA and YSYEKL. CDR3 residues: CASSKDRVGTEAFF. The DNA of the CDR3 is TGCGCCAGCTCTAAGGACAGGGTCGGCACTGAAGCTTTCTTT.

This clone was detected only once. The gene calls are TRBV7-9 and TRBJ1-1, with D possibly being TRBD1 (5 bases). Germline values: CDR1 SEHNR, CDR2 FQNEAQ (reference sequence). The CDR3 loop spans 15 amino acids. V lost 5 bases and J 0 bases, leaving 13 bases between the germline ends. In nucleotides, the CDR3 is TGTGCCAGCAGCCCCCAGACAGTAATGAACACTGAAGCTTTCTTT. Its protein is CASSPQTVMNTEAFF. Complete variable domain (other parts from reference TRBV7-9 and TRBJ1-1): DTGVSQNPRHKITKRGQNVTFRCDPISEHNRLYWYRQTLGQGPEFLTYFQNEAQLEKSRLLSDRFSAERPKGSFSTLEIQRTEQGDSAMYLCASSPQTVMNTEAFFGQGTRLTVV.

This clone was found once. The chain links TRBV28 to TRBJ1-1; perhaps TRBD1 as D (6 bases). V was trimmed by 6 bases and J by 2 bases, leaving 13 bases between them. The V gene's germline CDR1 is MDHEN and CDR2 SYDVKM. The CDR3 spans 14 residues. Written as DNA, the CDR3 is TGTGCCAGCAGCCTAACAGGGATAAACACTGAAGCTTTCTTT. Protein product: CASSLTGINTEAFF.

This clone was recorded once. As DNA, the CDR3 is TGTGCCAGCAGCTGGCGGACTAGCGGGAGTTCAGATACGCAGTATTTT. Translating it yields CASSWRTSGSSDTQYF. The chain is built from TRBV7-2 and TRBJ2-3; 13 nucleotides align to TRBD2. Germline assignment: CDR1 SGHTA and CDR2 FQGNSA. J gave up 4 bases and V 4 bases, and 5 bases lay outside the gene matches. The CDR3 has 16 residues.